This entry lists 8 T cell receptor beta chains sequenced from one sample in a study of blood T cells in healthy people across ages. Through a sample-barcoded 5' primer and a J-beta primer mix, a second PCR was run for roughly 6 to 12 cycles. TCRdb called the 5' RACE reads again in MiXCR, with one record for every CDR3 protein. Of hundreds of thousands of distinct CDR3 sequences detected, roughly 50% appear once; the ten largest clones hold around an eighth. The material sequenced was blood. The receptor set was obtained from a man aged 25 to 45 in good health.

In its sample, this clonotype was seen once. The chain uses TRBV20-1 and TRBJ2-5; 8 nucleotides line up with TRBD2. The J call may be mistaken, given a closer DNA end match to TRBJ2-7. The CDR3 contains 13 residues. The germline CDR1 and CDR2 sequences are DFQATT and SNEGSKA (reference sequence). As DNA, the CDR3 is TGCAGTGCAGGGGGACTAGAGATGCGCGAGCAGTACTTC. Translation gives CSAGGLEMREQYF.

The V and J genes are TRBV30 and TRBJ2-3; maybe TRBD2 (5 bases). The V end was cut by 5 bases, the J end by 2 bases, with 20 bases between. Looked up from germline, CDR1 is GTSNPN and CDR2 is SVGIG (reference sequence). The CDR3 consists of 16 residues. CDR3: CAWAYGYDRDTDTQYF. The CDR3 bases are TGTGCCTGGGCGTATGGTTACGACCGGGACACAGATACGCAGTATTTT.

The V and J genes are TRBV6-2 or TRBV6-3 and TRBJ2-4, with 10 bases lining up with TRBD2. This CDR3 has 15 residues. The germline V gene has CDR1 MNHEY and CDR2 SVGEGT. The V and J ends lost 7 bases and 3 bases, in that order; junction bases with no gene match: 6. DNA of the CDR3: TGTGCCAGCAAAGCTAGCGGGGGAGGCAAAAACATTCAGTACTTC. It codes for CASKASGGGKNIQYF.

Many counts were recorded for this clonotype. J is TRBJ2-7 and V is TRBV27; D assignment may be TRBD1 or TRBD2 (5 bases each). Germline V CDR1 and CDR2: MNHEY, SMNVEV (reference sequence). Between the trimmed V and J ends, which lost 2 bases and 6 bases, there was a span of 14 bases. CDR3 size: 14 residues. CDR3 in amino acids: CASSLGSGPSEQYF. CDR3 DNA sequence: TGTGCCAGCAGTTTAGGGTCGGGGCCCTCCGAGCAGTACTTC.

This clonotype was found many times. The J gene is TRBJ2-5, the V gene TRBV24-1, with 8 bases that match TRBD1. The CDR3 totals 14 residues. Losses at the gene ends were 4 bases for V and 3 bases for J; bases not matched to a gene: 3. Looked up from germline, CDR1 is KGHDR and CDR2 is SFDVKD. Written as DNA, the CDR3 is TGTGCCACCAGTGACCGGACAGGGAAAGAGACCCAGTACTTC. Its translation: CATSDRTGKETQYF.

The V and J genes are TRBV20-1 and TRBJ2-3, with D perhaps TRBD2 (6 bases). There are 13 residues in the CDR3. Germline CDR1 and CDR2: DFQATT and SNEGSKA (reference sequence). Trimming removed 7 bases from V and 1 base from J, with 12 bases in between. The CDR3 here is CSGRDSGTDTQYF. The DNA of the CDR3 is TGCAGTGGCCGGGACTCAGGCACAGATACGCAGTATTTT.

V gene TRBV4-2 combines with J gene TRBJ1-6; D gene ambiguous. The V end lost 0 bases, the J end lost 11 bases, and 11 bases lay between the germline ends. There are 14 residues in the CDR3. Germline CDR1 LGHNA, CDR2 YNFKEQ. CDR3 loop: CASSQEGLEAPLHF. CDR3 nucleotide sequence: TGTGCCAGCAGCCAAGAAGGGTTAGAGGCACCCCTCCACTTT.

This CDR3 reads CASSFDRWSPDTQYF. CDR3 DNA sequence: TGTGCCAGCAGCTTCGACAGGTGGTCACCAGATACGCAGTATTTT. The rearrangement joins TRBV5-6 to TRBJ2-3; D is perhaps TRBD1 (6 bases). CDR1 is SGHDT and CDR2 is YYEEEE in the germline V gene. V was cut by 2 bases and J by 4 bases, with 14 bases left in between. The CDR3 runs 15 residues.